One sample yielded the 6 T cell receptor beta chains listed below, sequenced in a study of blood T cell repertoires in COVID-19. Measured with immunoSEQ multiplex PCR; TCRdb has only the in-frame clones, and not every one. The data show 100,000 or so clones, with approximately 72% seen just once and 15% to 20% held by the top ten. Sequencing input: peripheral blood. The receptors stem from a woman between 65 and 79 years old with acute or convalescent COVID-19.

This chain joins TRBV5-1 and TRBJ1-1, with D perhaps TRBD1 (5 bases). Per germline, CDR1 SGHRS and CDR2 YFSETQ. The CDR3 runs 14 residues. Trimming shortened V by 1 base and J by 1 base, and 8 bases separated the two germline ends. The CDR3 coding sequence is TGCGCCAGCAGCTTGTGGGGGGAGAACACTGAAGCTTTCTTT. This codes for CASSLWGENTEAFF.

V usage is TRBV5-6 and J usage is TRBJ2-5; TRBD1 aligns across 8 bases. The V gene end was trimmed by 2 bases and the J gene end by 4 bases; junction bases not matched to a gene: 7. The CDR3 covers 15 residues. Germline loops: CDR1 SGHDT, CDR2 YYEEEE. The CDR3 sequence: CASSLNTGGRETQYF. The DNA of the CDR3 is TGTGCCAGCAGCTTAAACACAGGGGGTCGAGAGACCCAGTACTTC. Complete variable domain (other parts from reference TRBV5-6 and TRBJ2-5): DAGVTQSPTHLIKTRGQQVTLRCSPKSGHDTVSWYQQALGQGPQFIFQYYEEEERQRGNFPDRFSGHQFPNYSSELNVNALLLGDSALYLCASSLNTGGRETQYFGPGTRLLVL.

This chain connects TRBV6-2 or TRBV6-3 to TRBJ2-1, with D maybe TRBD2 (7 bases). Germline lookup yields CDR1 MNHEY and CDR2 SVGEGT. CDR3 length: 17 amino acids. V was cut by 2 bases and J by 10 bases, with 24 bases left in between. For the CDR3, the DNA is TGTGCCAGCAGTTACAGGATGCGGGGGCCCATGAAAACGGAGCAGTTCTTC. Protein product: CASSYRMRGPMKTEQFF.

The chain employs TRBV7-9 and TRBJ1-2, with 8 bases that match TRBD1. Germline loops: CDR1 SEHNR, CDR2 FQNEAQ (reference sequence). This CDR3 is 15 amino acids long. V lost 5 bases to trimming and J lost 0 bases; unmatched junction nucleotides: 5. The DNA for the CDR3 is TGTGCCAGCAGCCAACTACAGGGGGCTAACTATGGCTACACCTTC. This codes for CASSQLQGANYGYTF.

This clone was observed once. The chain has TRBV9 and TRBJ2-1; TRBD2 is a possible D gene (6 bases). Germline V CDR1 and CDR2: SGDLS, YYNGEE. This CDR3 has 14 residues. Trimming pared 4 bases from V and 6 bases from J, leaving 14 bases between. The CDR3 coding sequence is TGTGCCAGCAGCACACGTGGGGGGAGCAATGAGCAGTTCTTC. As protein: CASSTRGGSNEQFF.

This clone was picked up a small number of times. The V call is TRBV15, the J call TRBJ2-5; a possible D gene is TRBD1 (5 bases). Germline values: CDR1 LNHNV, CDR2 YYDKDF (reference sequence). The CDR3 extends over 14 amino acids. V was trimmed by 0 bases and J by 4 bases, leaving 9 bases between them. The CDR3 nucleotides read TGTGCCACCAGCAGAGATGGGGCCATAGAGACCCAGTACTTC. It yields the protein CATSRDGAIETQYF.